A single sample is the source of the 24 T cell receptor beta chains below, sequenced in a study of cytotoxic CD8 clonotypes in ibrutinib-treated CLL. The assay was immunoSEQ multiplex PCR, and TCRdb's table has in-frame clones only and misses some. Counted here are about 92,000 clones, about 74% occurring once; the ten biggest clones make up 20% to 25%. The sequencing used PBMCs, collected after 24 months of ibrutinib treatment. The source is a human donor with chronic lymphocytic leukemia.

This clone was found a few times. The chain employs TRBV2 and TRBJ2-5; D not certain. Germline CDR1 reads SNHLY; CDR2 reads FYNNEI. This CDR3 spans 14 amino acids. V was clipped by 7 bases and J by 0 bases, with 12 bases between them. This CDR3 is CASTPGDYQETQYF. The CDR3 coding sequence is TGTGCCAGCACCCCGGGTGATTACCAAGAGACCCAGTACTTC.

V usage is TRBV7-9 and J usage is TRBJ1-2; unclear D gene. Germline CDR1 is SEHNR and CDR2 is FQNEAQ (reference sequence). V lost 2 bases, J lost 4 bases, and 8 bases lay in between. This CDR3 is built from 13 residues. CDR3 in amino acids: CASSLSVTYGYTF. The CDR3 nucleotides read TGTGCCAGCAGCTTAAGTGTTACCTATGGCTACACCTTC.

The chain combines TRBV30 with TRBJ2-7, with TRBD2 identical over 7 bases. The CDR3 totals 13 residues. CDR1 and CDR2 (germline): GTSNPN, SVGIG (reference sequence). With 2 bases clipped from V and 5 bases from J, the junction kept 6 bases outside the gene matches. The CDR3 here is CAWSSGIGDEQYF. CDR3 in DNA: TGTGCCTGGAGTAGCGGGATCGGGGACGAGCAGTACTTC.

The genes are TRBV27 and TRBJ2-7; perhaps TRBD2 as D (6 bases). The germline V gene encodes CDR1 MNHEY and CDR2 SMNVEV (reference sequence). The CDR3 is 15 residues long. Trimming pared 2 bases from V and 1 base from J, leaving 12 bases between. Here the CDR3 DNA reads TGTGCCAGCAGTTTAGCAGGAGGGGCATCCTACGAGCAGTACTTC. Translating it yields CASSLAGGASYEQYF.

About this clone: A far larger clone is off by one base, so a read error is likely. The same CDR3 arises from other DNA sequences in this sample as well. The rearrangement uses TRBV29-1 and TRBJ1-1, with D possibly being TRBD1 (6 bases). The CDR3 spans 12 residues. Germline CDR1 reads SQVTM; CDR2 reads ANQGSEA. The CDR3 is CSGGHGDTEAFF. CDR3 coding DNA: TGCAGCGGGGGACATGGAGACACTGAGGCTTTCTTT.

This sequence joins TRBV4-1 and TRBJ1-5; no firm D call. Trimming took off 1 base at V and 0 bases at J, with 13 bases between the two ends. CDR1 MGHRA and CDR2 YSYEKL come from the germline V gene. The CDR3 length is 17 residues. DNA of the CDR3: TGCGCCAGCAGCCAAGGTCGGAGGGAACATAGCAATCAGCCCCAGCATTTT. Translation gives CASSQGRREHSNQPQHF.

This rearrangement joins TRBV20-1 to TRBJ2-7, with 7 nucleotides matching TRBD2. Germline-derived CDR1 and CDR2 are DFQATT and SNEGSKA (reference sequence). This CDR3 has 11 residues. Losses at the gene ends were 6 bases for V and 9 bases for J; bases not matched to a gene: 8. The CDR3 coding sequence is TGCAGTGCAAGGGACTACTTCGGGCAGTACTTC. Protein: CSARDYFGQYF.

The chain joins TRBV10-3 to TRBJ1-1, with D maybe TRBD1 (6 bases). V was clipped by 8 bases and J by 1 base, with 8 bases between them. The CDR3 runs to 12 residues. Germline V gives CDR1 ENHRY, CDR2 SYGVKD. The CDR3 region is CAIGTQNTEAFF. The CDR3 coding sequence is TGTGCCATCGGGACACAGAACACTGAAGCTTTCTTT.

The gene calls are TRBV30 and TRBJ1-1; TRBD1 aligns across 7 bases. The CDR3 spans 14 residues. Germline CDR1 GTSNPN, CDR2 SVGIG (reference sequence). V gave up 4 bases and J gave up 6 bases; unmatched junction bases: 11. The CDR3 loop reads CAWTKRDRRPEAFF. The CDR3 DNA sequence: TGTGCCTGGACCAAACGGGACAGACGACCTGAAGCTTTCTTT.

The rearrangement uses TRBV7-2 and TRBJ1-2; 10 positions agree with TRBD1. The CDR3 has 17 amino acids. CDR1 SGHTA and CDR2 FQGNSA come from the germline V gene. J gave up 3 bases and V 3 bases, and 10 bases lay outside the gene matches. The CDR3 DNA is TGTGCCAGCAGCTTGGAGGACAGGGGGGCGCCTCACTATGGCTACACCTTC. Translated: CASSLEDRGAPHYGYTF.

V gene TRBV6-1 combines with J gene TRBJ2-3; D unresolved. The CDR3 length is 11 residues. Germline-derived CDR1 and CDR2 are MNHNS and SASEGT. Trimming removed 7 bases from V and 8 bases from J, with 10 bases in between. The CDR3, as DNA: TGTGCCAGCACCATGCTCGGTACGCAGTATTTT. Translated, it gives CASTMLGTQYF.

The V gene is TRBV4-1, the J gene TRBJ1-2; 9 nucleotides agree with TRBD1. J was trimmed by 4 bases and V by 4 bases; bases with no gene match: 4. The CDR3 runs 14 residues. The germline V gene encodes CDR1 MGHRA and CDR2 YSYEKL. CDR3 sequence: CASSPEGQGYGYTF. The CDR3 DNA follows: TGCGCCAGCAGCCCCGAGGGACAGGGCTATGGCTACACCTTC.

This clone showed up just a few times. V usage is TRBV7-9 and J usage is TRBJ2-4, with a possible D match to TRBD2 (5 bases). Trimming cost V 1 base and J 1 base, with 14 bases left between them. The CDR3 totals 17 residues. CDR1 and CDR2 (germline): SEHNR, FQNEAQ (reference sequence). DNA for the CDR3: TGTGCCAGCAGCTTAGAGGTAGCTAGCACGGCCAAAAACATTCAGTACTTC. Translating it yields CASSLEVASTAKNIQYF.

The rearrangement joins TRBV7-6 to TRBJ2-7, with 7 bases matching TRBD1. With V trimmed by 6 bases and J by 6 bases, 5 bases remained unmatched. The CDR3 totals 12 residues. The germline gives CDR1 SGHVS, CDR2 FNYEAQ. The CDR3 here is CASSYRGGEQYF. DNA for the CDR3: TGTGCCAGCAGTTACAGGGGCGGCGAGCAGTACTTC. Complete variable domain (other parts from reference TRBV7-6 and TRBJ2-7): GAGVSQSPRYKVTKRGQDVALRCDPISGHVSLYWYRQALGQGPEFLTYFNYEAQQDKSGLPNDRFSAERPEGSISTLTIQRTEQRDSAMYRCASSYRGGEQYFGPGTRLTVT.

The chain recombines TRBV7-9 with TRBJ2-3; 7 bases are a match to TRBD1. The junction had 9 bases not matched to a gene; V was cut back by 7 bases and J by 2 bases. The CDR3 runs to 15 residues. Germline V CDR1 and CDR2: SEHNR, FQNEAQ (reference sequence). CDR3 in DNA: TGTGCCAGCACCGCTACAGGGACAGACACAGATACGCAGTATTTT. Translated, it gives CASTATGTDTDTQYF.

The chain joins TRBV10-1 to TRBJ2-7; the match to TRBD1 covers 7 bases. Losses at the gene ends were 7 bases for V and 1 base for J; bases not matched to a gene: 7. The CDR3 contains 14 residues. Germline CDR1 WNHNN, CDR2 SYGVQD (reference sequence). The CDR3 here is CASTPDRFSYEQYF. CDR3 bases: TGCGCCAGCACCCCGGACAGGTTTTCCTACGAGCAGTACTTC.

This clone was detected only a few times. The chain's CDR3 is CASSESGRVVGGYTF. CDR3 in DNA: TGTGCCAGCAGTGAATCGGGCAGGGTGGTTGGTGGCTACACCTTC. The chain uses TRBV2 and TRBJ1-2, with TRBD1 as a possible D gene (5 bases). V lost 2 bases to trimming and J lost 7 bases, with 17 bases between them. CDR3 length: 15 amino acids. Per the germline V gene, CDR1 is SNHLY and CDR2 is FYNNEI. Based on the CDR3 plus reference TRBV2 and TRBJ1-2, the full variable domain is EPEVTQTPSHQVTQMGQEVILRCVPISNHLYFYWYRQILGQKVEFLVSFYNNEISEKSEIFDDQFSVERPDGSNFTLKIRSTKLEDSAMYFCASSESGRVVGGYTFGSGTRLTVV.

The genes are TRBV7-2 and TRBJ2-7, with D perhaps assigned TRBD1 or TRBD2 (5 bases each). The germline gives CDR1 SGHTA, CDR2 FQGNSA. The CDR3 extends over 14 amino acids. V was pared by 8 bases and J by 0 bases, with 14 bases between. CDR3 loop: CASSPGRLSYEQYF. The CDR3 region has the DNA TGTGCCAGCTCACCGGGGCGCCTCTCCTACGAGCAGTACTTC.

This clone turned up a few times. This sequence joins TRBV7-9 and TRBJ2-1, with D uncertain. The V gene's germline CDR1 is SEHNR and CDR2 FQNEAQ (reference sequence). The germline V and J ends were trimmed by 0 bases and 3 bases, with 0 bases remaining between them. This CDR3 spans 12 amino acids. CDR3 coding DNA: TGTGCCAGCAGCTTAGCCTACAATGAGCAGTTCTTC. It translates to CASSLAYNEQFF.

The rearrangement joins TRBV7-8 to TRBJ2-3; D remains unclear. The germline CDR1 and CDR2 sequences are SGHVS and FQNEAQ. The CDR3 totals 15 residues. The V end was cut by 3 bases, the J end by 1 base, with 11 bases between. In DNA form, the CDR3 reads TGTGCCAGCAGCTTCGCAGGACCCGGCACAGATACGCAGTATTTT. Protein sequence: CASSFAGPGTDTQYF.

This chain connects TRBV18 to TRBJ2-3, with a tentative D call TRBD1 (5 bases). Germline CDR1 KGHSH, CDR2 LQKENI. Trimming pared 3 bases from V and 4 bases from J, leaving 11 bases between. This CDR3 has 14 amino acids. The DNA of the CDR3 is TGTGCCAGCTCACCTGGGCAGGGTTCAGATACGCAGTATTTT. Residues: CASSPGQGSDTQYF.

The chain carries TRBV5-1 and TRBJ2-7; the match to TRBD1 covers 8 bases. Germline loops: CDR1 SGHRS, CDR2 YFSETQ. V trimming: 3 bases; J trimming: 5 bases; junction bases outside the gene matches: 7. The CDR3 is 14 amino acids. The CDR3 bases are TGCGCCAGCAGCTCTACAGGGGGGCGGAACGAGCAGTACTTC. It codes for CASSSTGGRNEQYF.

The V call is TRBV7-2, the J call TRBJ2-1; 10 bases align to TRBD2. V gave up 4 bases and J gave up 8 bases; unmatched junction bases: 8. This CDR3 has 15 residues. Germline assignment: CDR1 SGHTA and CDR2 FQGNSA. DNA for the CDR3: TGTGCCAGCAGCTCCCTAAGCGGGGGGGCTTATGAGCAGTTCTTC. This codes for CASSSLSGGAYEQFF.

The chain carries TRBV11-2 and TRBJ2-3, with D tentatively TRBD1 (6 bases). The CDR3 is made up of 15 amino acids. CDR1 and CDR2 from the germline V gene are SGHAT and FQNNGV. V was clipped by 1 base and J by 0 bases, with 8 bases between them. The CDR3 sequence: CASSLGQASTDTQYF. The CDR3 DNA follows: TGTGCCAGCAGCTTAGGACAGGCAAGCACAGATACGCAGTATTTT.